This passage covers 21 T cell receptor beta chains from one sample sequenced in a study of shared T cell receptors in the human thymus. The protocol was immunoSEQ multiplex PCR, while the TCRdb copy is restricted to in-frame clones and leaves out a portion. The profile shows more than 550,000 clones, 80% to 90% of them singletons. This sample was also put to use in a study of human thymus T cells.

Sequencing used thymocytes. The receptor source for this set is a girl younger than two with a congenital heart defect.

The J gene is TRBJ1-1, the V gene TRBV10-2, with TRBD1 as a possible D gene (6 bases). The CDR3 is made up of 14 amino acids. Germline CDR1 WSHSY, CDR2 SAAADI. Trimming removed 8 bases at V and 2 bases at J, with 15 bases between. The CDR3 region has the DNA TGCGCCAGCGGTCGCAGGGGAAACAACACTGAAGCTTTCTTT. Amino acids: CASGRRGNNTEAFF.

The gene calls are TRBV25-1 and TRBJ2-5; D is uncertain. The CDR3 is made up of 14 amino acids. In germline, CDR1 is MGHDK, CDR2 SYGVNS. V shed 2 bases and J shed 2 bases, with 9 bases lying between them. CDR3 sequence: CASSERVAQETQYF. The CDR3 DNA reads TGTGCCAGCAGTGAACGGGTGGCACAAGAGACCCAGTACTTC.

This clone has more than one count but fewer than ten. The J gene is TRBJ1-3, the V gene TRBV13, with D possibly TRBD1 on 6 matching bases. CDR3 length: 17 amino acids. Germline CDR1 PRHDT, CDR2 FYEKMQ (reference sequence). Trimming shortened V by 5 bases and J by 4 bases, and 21 bases separated the two germline ends. In DNA, the CDR3 is TGTGCCAGCAGCACCCCAGGGAACAGGGCAGGAGGAAACACCATATATTTT. It codes for CASSTPGNRAGGNTIYF. The full variable domain, rest sourced from reference TRBV13 and TRBJ1-3, is AAGVIQSPRHLIKEKRETATLKCYPIPRHDTVYWYQQGPGQDPQFLISFYEKMQSDKGSIPDRFSAQQFSDYHSELNMSSLELGDSALYFCASSTPGNRAGGNTIYFGEGSWLTVV.

The rearrangement links TRBV13 to TRBJ2-7; D not certain. Trimming stripped 1 base from V and 4 bases from J, with 8 bases between. Germline values: CDR1 PRHDT, CDR2 FYEKMQ (reference sequence). The CDR3 length is 13 residues. CDR3 sequence: CASSLDSVYEQYF. In nucleotides, the CDR3 is TGTGCCAGCAGCTTAGATTCCGTGTACGAGCAGTACTTC.

In this sample, this clone turned up once. CDR3 nucleotides: TGCGCCAGCAGCGCAATTTCCGGGGGGGGATATAGTGAAAAACTGTTTTTT. The encoded protein is CASSAISGGGYSEKLFF. The chain joins TRBV5-1 to TRBJ1-4; D may be TRBD1 (5 bases). This CDR3 is built from 17 residues. V gave up 4 bases and J gave up 7 bases, with 23 bases separating them. CDR1 is SGHRS, CDR2 YFSETQ, per germline.

The V and J genes are TRBV6-4 and TRBJ1-2; 7 bases fit TRBD1. Germline V gene lookup returns CDR1 MRHNA and CDR2 SNTAGT. With V trimmed by 2 bases and J by 11 bases, 11 bases remained unmatched. This CDR3 spans 14 amino acids. As DNA, the CDR3 is TGTGCCAGCAGTGACACAGGGGCCGCATCGTTTTACACCTTC. It translates to CASSDTGAASFYTF.

J is TRBJ2-1 and V is TRBV29-1, with 10 bases lining up with TRBD1. Trimming took 4 bases from V and 8 from J; bases not matched to a gene: 8. The CDR3 extends over 14 amino acids. Germline V gives CDR1 SQVTM, CDR2 ANQGSEA. The chain's CDR3 is CSVVRDRGVHEQFF. For the CDR3, the DNA is TGCAGCGTTGTACGGGACAGGGGCGTCCATGAGCAGTTCTTC.

The table lists this clone with a count of one. The J gene is TRBJ2-7, the V gene TRBV6-5; possible D gene TRBD2, 5 bases. The CDR3 has 13 residues. Germline-derived CDR1 and CDR2 are MNHEY and SVGAGI. With 2 bases removed from V and 6 bases from J, the gap between germline ends came to 11 bases. The CDR3 protein is CASSYRRLAEQYF. CDR3 bases: TGTGCCAGCAGTTACAGGAGGCTAGCCGAGCAGTACTTC.

The chain recombines TRBV5-1 with TRBJ1-1; perhaps TRBD1 as D (6 bases). Trimming shortened V by 4 bases and J by 4 bases, and 14 bases separated the two germline ends. The CDR3 is 14 residues long. Germline assignment: CDR1 SGHRS and CDR2 YFSETQ. CDR3: CASSDQGSSTEAFF. CDR3 nucleotide sequence: TGCGCCAGCAGCGATCAGGGGAGTAGCACTGAAGCTTTCTTT.

This chain uses TRBV9 with TRBJ2-7; TRBD1 matches 10 bases. Per the germline V gene, CDR1 is SGDLS and CDR2 is YYNGEE. With 4 bases clipped from V and 4 bases from J, the junction kept 8 bases outside the gene matches. The CDR3 has 15 amino acids. CDR3 sequence (DNA): TGTGCCAGCAGCTCATGGGGACAGGGGAAATACGAGCAGTACTTC. As protein: CASSSWGQGKYEQYF.

The CDR3 DNA reads TGTGCCACCCATAGCGGGGGGGCAGAGACCTACGAGCAGTACTTC. It specifies CATHSGGAETYEQYF. The rearrangement joins TRBV2 to TRBJ2-7, with TRBD2 matching over 11 bases. Germline V gives CDR1 SNHLY, CDR2 FYNNEI. CDR3 size: 15 residues. J lost 2 bases, V lost 10 bases, and 10 bases had no gene match.

The chain uses TRBV9 and TRBJ2-7; possible D gene TRBD2, 6 bases. Trimming left V 2 bases short and J 0 bases short, with 12 bases between. CDR1 is SGDLS, CDR2 YYNGEE, per germline. CDR3 length: 15 residues. In nucleotides, the CDR3 is TGTGCCAGCAGCGTGGGAGCGGGCAACTCCTACGAGCAGTACTTC. Encoded protein: CASSVGAGNSYEQYF.

The chain recombines TRBV5-1 with TRBJ2-5, with TRBD1 matching over 7 bases. This CDR3 is 14 amino acids long. Germline lookup yields CDR1 SGHRS and CDR2 YFSETQ. J gave up 5 bases and V 2 bases, and 6 bases lay outside the gene matches. CDR3 nucleotide sequence: TGCGCCAGCAGCTTTTTAGGCAGGGGGGAGACCCAGTACTTC. Amino acid sequence: CASSFLGRGETQYF.

DNA of the CDR3: TGTGCCAGCAGCTTAGACCGGGGGGGAGCCTACGAGCAGTACTTC. It specifies CASSLDRGGAYEQYF. The chain carries TRBV7-2 and TRBJ2-7; 8 bases agree with TRBD2. The CDR3 runs to 15 residues. V shed 1 base and J 2 bases; nucleotides not matched to a gene: 4. Germline V lookup: CDR1 SGHTA, CDR2 FQGNSA.

The genes are TRBV4-1 and TRBJ2-1; TRBD2 matches 8 bases. V lost 3 bases and J lost 0; bases outside the gene matches: 10. The CDR3 sequence is 18 residues long. Per the germline V gene, CDR1 is MGHRA and CDR2 is YSYEKL. The DNA of the CDR3 is TGCGCCAGCAGCCACAAAACACGGGGGGGAATCTCCTACAATGAGCAGTTCTTC. Its translation is CASSHKTRGGISYNEQFF.

V and J are TRBV9 and TRBJ2-3, with 9 bases aligning to TRBD2. CDR3 size: 18 residues. The V gene's germline CDR1 is SGDLS and CDR2 YYNGEE. V was clipped by 3 bases and J by 5 bases; unmatched bases: 16. CDR3 in amino acids: CASSAPVGAGGWGDTQYF. DNA for the CDR3: TGTGCCAGCAGCGCCCCGGTGGGAGCGGGGGGTTGGGGAGATACGCAGTATTTT.

The chain carries TRBV12-5 and TRBJ1-2, with TRBD1 as a possible D gene (6 bases). With 4 bases removed from V and 4 bases from J, the gap between germline ends came to 28 bases. Per the germline V gene, CDR1 is LGHNT and CDR2 is FRNRAP. CDR3 length equals 19 residues. The CDR3 spells CASGSAGDTPGHPTYGYTF. CDR3 nucleotides: TGTGCTAGTGGTTCCGCCGGGGACACCCCGGGCCATCCCACCTATGGCTACACCTTC.

The J gene is TRBJ2-4, the V gene TRBV2; tentative D call: TRBD1 (6 bases). V lost 6 bases, J lost 0 bases, and 12 bases lay in between. The CDR3 sequence is 15 residues long. Germline values: CDR1 SNHLY, CDR2 FYNNEI. The CDR3 DNA is TGTGCCAGCAGCCGAAGGGGGTTAGCCAAAAACATTCAGTACTTC. This sequence encodes CASSRRGLAKNIQYF.

The chain employs TRBV20-1 and TRBJ2-5, with D possibly being TRBD2 (6 bases). The CDR3 length is 10 residues. The V end was cut by 5 bases, the J end by 10 bases, with 11 bases between. CDR1 is DFQATT and CDR2 is SNEGSKA in the germline V gene (reference sequence). The CDR3 DNA follows: TGCAGTGCTCAAGGGCGGGGCCAGTACTTC. Translation: CSAQGRGQYF.

The chain links TRBV30 to TRBJ1-1, with D maybe TRBD1 (5 bases). Trimming took off 2 bases at V and 11 bases at J, with 18 bases between the two ends. Germline CDR1 is GTSNPN and CDR2 is SVGIG (reference sequence). The CDR3 length is 13 residues. CDR3 sequence: CAWSSQGLGKAFF. The CDR3 DNA follows: TGTGCCTGGAGTTCCCAGGGACTGGGTAAGGCTTTCTTT. The entire variable domain, with the rest obtained from reference TRBV30 and TRBJ1-1, is as follows: SQTIHQWPATLVQPVGSPLSLECTVEGTSNPNLYWYRQAAGRGLQLLFYSVGIGQISSEVPQNLSASRPQDRQFILSSKKLLLSDSGFYLCAWSSQGLGKAFFGQGTRLTVV.

The rearrangement uses TRBV9 and TRBJ2-6, with D perhaps matching TRBD1 (6 bases). Trimming took off 4 bases at V and 0 bases at J, with 14 bases between the two ends. Germline V lookup: CDR1 SGDLS, CDR2 YYNGEE. The CDR3 length is 17 residues. The CDR3 reads CASSPKDSSSGANVLTF. CDR3 sequence (DNA): TGTGCCAGCAGCCCAAAGGACAGTAGCTCTGGGGCCAACGTCCTGACTTTC.